The subject of this entry is one T cell receptor beta chain. This specimen belongs to a study of cytomegalovirus exposure and HLA in healthy donors. The CDR3 length is 13 residues. V lost 4 bases and J lost 3, with 9 bases in between. Germline-derived CDR1 and CDR2 are GTSNPN and SVGIG (reference sequence). The PCR was carried out with 60 Vbeta primers and 13 Jbeta primers. Profiled with immunoSEQ multiplex PCR; TCRdb holds only in-frame clones, not every one. The sample yields 65,000 to 75,000 clones, 65% to 70% seen once. V and J are TRBV30 and TRBJ2-2; D ambiguous. Sequenced input: PBMCs. The receptor was derived from a woman in her thirties in good health and CMV-seronegative. Written as DNA, the CDR3 is TGTGCCTGGATCCCAGGCTACACCGGGGAGCTGTTTTTT. Translated: CAWIPGYTGELFF.